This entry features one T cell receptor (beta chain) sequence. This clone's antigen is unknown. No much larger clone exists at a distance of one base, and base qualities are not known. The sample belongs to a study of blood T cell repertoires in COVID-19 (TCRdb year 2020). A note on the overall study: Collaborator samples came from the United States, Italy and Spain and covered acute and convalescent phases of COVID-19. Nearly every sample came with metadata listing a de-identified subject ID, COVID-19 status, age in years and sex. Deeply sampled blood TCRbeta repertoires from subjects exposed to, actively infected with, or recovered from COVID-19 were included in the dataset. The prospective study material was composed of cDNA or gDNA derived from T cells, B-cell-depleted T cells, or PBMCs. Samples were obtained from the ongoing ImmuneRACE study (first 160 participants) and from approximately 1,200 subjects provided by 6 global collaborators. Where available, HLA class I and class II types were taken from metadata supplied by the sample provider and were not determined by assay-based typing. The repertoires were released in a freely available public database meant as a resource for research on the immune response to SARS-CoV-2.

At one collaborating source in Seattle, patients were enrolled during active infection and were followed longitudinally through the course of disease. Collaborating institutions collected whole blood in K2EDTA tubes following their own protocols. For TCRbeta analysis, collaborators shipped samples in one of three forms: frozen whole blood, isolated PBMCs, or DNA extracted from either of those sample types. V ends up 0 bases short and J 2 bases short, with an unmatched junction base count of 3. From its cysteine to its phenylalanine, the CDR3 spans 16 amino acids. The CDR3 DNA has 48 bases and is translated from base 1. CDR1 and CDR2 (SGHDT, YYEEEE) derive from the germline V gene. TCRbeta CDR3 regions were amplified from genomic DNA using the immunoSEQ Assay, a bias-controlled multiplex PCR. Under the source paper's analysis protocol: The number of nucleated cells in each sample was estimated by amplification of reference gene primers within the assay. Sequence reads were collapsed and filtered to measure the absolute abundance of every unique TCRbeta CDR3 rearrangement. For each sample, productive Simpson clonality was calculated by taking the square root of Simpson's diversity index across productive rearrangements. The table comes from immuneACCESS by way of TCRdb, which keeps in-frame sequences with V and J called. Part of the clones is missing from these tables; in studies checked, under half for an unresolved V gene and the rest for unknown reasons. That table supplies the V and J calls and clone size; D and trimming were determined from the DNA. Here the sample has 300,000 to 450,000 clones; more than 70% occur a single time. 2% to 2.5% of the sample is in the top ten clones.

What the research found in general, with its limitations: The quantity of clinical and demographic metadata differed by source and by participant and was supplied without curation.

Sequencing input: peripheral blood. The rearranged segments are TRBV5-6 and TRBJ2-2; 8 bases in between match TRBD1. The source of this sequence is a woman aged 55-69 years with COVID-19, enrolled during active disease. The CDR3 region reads CASSLVGQGNTGELFF. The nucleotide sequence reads TGTGCCAGCAGCTTGGTAGGACAGGGTAACACCGGGGAGCTGTTTTTT.